This record looks at one TCR beta chain sequence and its context. Its specificity is not known. The CDR3 has 16 residues. V was shortened by 4 bases and J by 0 bases, with 13 bases between the two germline ends. The V gene's germline CDR1 is LNHDA and CDR2 SQIVND (reference sequence). This sample was included in a study of shared clonotypes between healthy human individuals. General study points: When compared with the clonotypes that were shared by all four sorted-subset donors, the non-shared clonotypes turned out to have lower generation probabilities.

At a deep level, the assay was run. Sorted-subset replicate PCRs used around 200 ng of genomic DNA. This amount corresponded to approximately 30,000 T cell genomes. The assay was immunoSEQ multiplex PCR, and TCRdb's table has in-frame clones only and misses some. The table records approximately 2.1 million clones, over 90% of them present only once. The sample comprised naive CD4+ T cells from PBMCs. Subset defined: CD45RA+ positively selected. The TCR comes from a man younger than 35 in good health. Some clones in this sample may be carry-over from other donors' samples. The chain couples TRBV19 to TRBJ2-1; D remains unclear. Written as DNA, the CDR3 is TGTGCCAGTAGTACCTGGACGGCAAGCTCCTACAATGAGCAGTTCTTC. Its protein is CASSTWTASSYNEQFF. Combining the CDR3 with reference TRBV19 and TRBJ2-1 gives the whole variable domain DGGITQSPKYLFRKEGQNVTLSCEQNLNHDAMYWYRQDPGQGLRLIYYSQIVNDFQKGDIAEGYSVSREKKESFPLTVTSAQKNPTAFYLCASSTWTASSYNEQFFGPGTRLTVL.